This is a list of T cell receptor beta chains from one sample in a study of vaccination effects on CD4 cells after COVID-19. The antigens of these receptors remain unknown. Data came from immunoSEQ multiplex PCR; TCRdb stores just in-frame clones and leaves some out. The table shows tens of thousands of clones, with 60% to 85% occurring only once. The starting material was CD4+ T cells from PBMCs cultured with HCoV-OC43 spike peptides, obtained before COVID-19 vaccination. These receptor sequences come from a human donor who received a COVID-19 vaccine. The CDR3 runs from the conserved cysteine through the conserved F or W. The D gene is left open where the match is weak. A row's size may be missing; if present it is once, few, many or a size class.

clone_size: .; j_call: TRBJ2-7; d_call: TRBD1; v_call: TRBV5-1; cdr3_nt: TGCGCCAGCAGCTTGGTGGACAGGGGACGCGAGCAGTACTTC; cdr3_aa: CASSLVDRGREQYF
clone_size: few; j_call: TRBJ1-6; d_call: .; v_call: TRBV27; cdr3_nt: TGTGCCAGCAGTTTTGAGGCGGGATACTATAATTCACCCCTCCACTTT; cdr3_aa: CASSFEAGYYNSPLHF
clone_size: .; j_call: TRBJ1-2; d_call: .; v_call: TRBV5-6; cdr3_nt: TGTGCCAGCAGCTTAGTACAGGGTAACTATGGCTACACCTTC; cdr3_aa: CASSLVQGNYGYTF
clone_size: .; j_call: TRBJ1-2; d_call: TRBD1; v_call: TRBV12-3/TRBV12-4; cdr3_nt: TGTGCCAGCAGAGGACAGGAACTATATGGCTACACCTTC; cdr3_aa: CASRGQELYGYTF
clone_size: few; j_call: TRBJ1-1; d_call: .; v_call: TRBV19; cdr3_nt: TGTGCCTGCACCTGGGAGACTGAAGCTTTCTTT; cdr3_aa: CACTWETEAFF
clone_size: .; j_call: TRBJ2-5; d_call: TRBD2; v_call: TRBV11-3; cdr3_nt: TGTGCCAGCAGCCTCTCTAGCGGAGGACAAGAGACCCAGTACTTC; cdr3_aa: CASSLSSGGQETQYF
clone_size: .; j_call: TRBJ1-6; d_call: TRBD1; v_call: TRBV12-5; cdr3_nt: TGTGCTAGTGGTTGGACAGGATGGGTCGTCTCGGATAATTCACCCCTCCACTTT; cdr3_aa: CASGWTGWVVSDNSPLHF
clone_size: .; j_call: TRBJ1-3; d_call: .; v_call: TRBV9; cdr3_nt: TGTGCCAGCAGAGACACCCGCTCTGGAAACACCATATATTTT; cdr3_aa: CASRDTRSGNTIYF
clone_size: .; j_call: TRBJ2-7; d_call: .; v_call: TRBV4-1; cdr3_nt: TGCGCCAGCAGCCAAGGGCCGACGGTCCACTCCTACGAGCAGTACTTC; cdr3_aa: CASSQGPTVHSYEQYF
clone_size: .; j_call: TRBJ2-3; d_call: TRBD1; v_call: TRBV6-4; cdr3_nt: TGTGCCAGCAGTGAGACAGGGGGCACAGATACGCAGTATTTT; cdr3_aa: CASSETGGTDTQYF
clone_size: .; j_call: TRBJ2-1; d_call: .; v_call: TRBV5-1; cdr3_nt: TGCGCCAGCAGCATGAATCCTAGCTCCTACAATGAGCAGTTCTTC; cdr3_aa: CASSMNPSSYNEQFF
clone_size: few; j_call: TRBJ1-2; d_call: TRBD1; v_call: TRBV14; cdr3_nt: TGTGCCAGCAGCCAAGTAGCGGGGACAGGGAGATTCTATGGCTACACCTTC; cdr3_aa: CASSQVAGTGRFYGYTF
clone_size: medium-sized; j_call: TRBJ1-1; d_call: TRBD1; v_call: TRBV6-5; cdr3_nt: TGTGCCAGCAGTCGGGACAGGGGGCGGACTGAAGCTTTCTTT; cdr3_aa: CASSRDRGRTEAFF
clone_size: .; j_call: TRBJ1-6; d_call: .; v_call: TRBV29-1; cdr3_nt: TGCAGCGTTGCCTTCGGCAGGGAGGGTTCACCCCTCCACTTT; cdr3_aa: CSVAFGREGSPLHF
clone_size: .; j_call: TRBJ1-1; d_call: .; v_call: TRBV12-5; cdr3_nt: TGTGCTAGTGGTTCAATCCTGACAGCGACGAACACTGAAGCTTTCTTT; cdr3_aa: CASGSILTATNTEAFF
clone_size: .; j_call: TRBJ2-7; d_call: TRBD1; v_call: TRBV29-1; cdr3_nt: TGCAGCGTTGACAGGGGGCGAAACGAGCAGTACTTC; cdr3_aa: CSVDRGRNEQYF
clone_size: .; j_call: TRBJ2-7; d_call: TRBD2; v_call: TRBV19; cdr3_nt: TGTGCCAGTAGCCGAGTACTAGCGGGAACCTACGAGCAGTACTTC; cdr3_aa: CASSRVLAGTYEQYF
clone_size: large; j_call: TRBJ2-3; d_call: .; v_call: TRBV10-2; cdr3_nt: TGCGCCAGCAGAAGAATCGCAGATACGCAGTATTTT; cdr3_aa: CASRRIADTQYF
clone_size: .; j_call: TRBJ2-3; d_call: .; v_call: TRBV10-3; cdr3_nt: TGTGCCATCAGTGGGGATCCGGGGGCCAGGGCTTTCGGTAGCACAGATACGCAGTATTTT; cdr3_aa: CAISGDPGARAFGSTDTQYF
clone_size: .; j_call: TRBJ2-5; d_call: .; v_call: TRBV5-8; cdr3_nt: TGTGCCAGCAGCTTGTTGCTTATTTCGCGGGAAGAGACCCAGTACTTC; cdr3_aa: CASSLLLISREETQYF